This TCR beta chain comes out of a study of shared clonotypes between healthy human individuals. CD45RO-negative, CCR7-selected cells formed the naive CD8 fraction, which excluded terminally differentiated effector memory CD45RA+ cells. CDR3 length: 15 amino acids. Germline V gives CDR1 MNHEY, CDR2 SMNVEV (reference sequence). With 7 bases clipped from V and 0 bases from J, the junction kept 7 bases outside the gene matches. Profiling relied on immunoSEQ multiplex PCR, and the TCRdb table lists in-frame clones only, not all of them. The repertoire holds just over 2,000,000 clones, with approximately 94% as singletons.

The chain joins TRBV27 to TRBJ2-3; 7 positions match TRBD1. The clonotype comes from a man aged 18 to 29 in good health. Specimen: naive CD8+ T cells sorted from blood. For the CDR3, the DNA is TGTGCCAGCATTCTCCGGGACAGTAGCACAGATACGCAGTATTTT. Amino acid sequence: CASILRDSSTDTQYF.